Listed below are T cell receptor beta chains from one sample, sequenced in a study of OX40 agonist ivuxolimab in advanced cancers. Using immunoSEQ multiplex PCR, the repertoire was profiled, and TCRdb retains in-frame clones only, with some absent. The sample includes about 74,000 clones, 84% of them seen just once. The sample consisted of CD4+ or CD8+ T cells sorted from blood, taken in a trial of the OX40 agonist ivuxolimab. The receptors here all came from an adult with an advanced solid tumor such as melanoma, head and neck, liver or kidney cancer. Each CDR3 is given with its conserved first and last residue. A D gene is named only where the DNA matches it firmly. Rows give clone size only sometimes, using once, few, many, or a class for an expanded clone.

clone_size,v_call,j_call,d_call,cdr3_nt,cdr3_aa
once,TRBV6-6,TRBJ1-5,NA,TGTGCCAGCAGTTACCCAAACTGGGTGGATCAGCCCCAGCATTTT,CASSYPNWVDQPQHF
NA,TRBV7-2,TRBJ2-7,TRBD2,TGTGCCAGCAAGGCGGGAGGTTTTAGGGGATACGAGCAGTACTTC,CASKAGGFRGYEQYF
NA,TRBV5-1,TRBJ1-1,NA,TGCGCCAGCAGCTGGGGACACAGGGAGAACACTGAAGCTTTCTTT,CASSWGHRENTEAFF
once,TRBV19,TRBJ2-1,TRBD2,TGTGCCAGTACACGTCTAGCGGGCTCCTACAATGAGCAGTTCTTC,CASTRLAGSYNEQFF
few,TRBV28,TRBJ1-2,NA,TGTGCCAGTGCAGATAACTATGGCTACACCTTC,CASADNYGYTF
NA,TRBV28,TRBJ2-5,NA,TGTGCCAGCCGTCGCCTCCGGCAGACCCTTCAAGAGACCCAGTACTTC,CASRRLRQTLQETQYF
NA,TRBV28,TRBJ1-4,NA,TGTGCCAGCAGTTCGCCCGCCCGGGAACTGTTTTTT,CASSSPARELFF
few,TRBV28,TRBJ2-7,NA,TGTGCCAGCACACGAGGGGAAAGGTACGAGCAGTACTTC,CASTRGERYEQYF
NA,TRBV10-2,TRBJ1-5,NA,TGCGCCAGCAGCCCACCTTCCGGGGTGGGCAATCAGCCCCAGCATTTT,CASSPPSGVGNQPQHF
NA,TRBV14,TRBJ2-4,NA,TGTGCCAGCAGCCAAGGACAGGGAGGCATTCAGTACTTC,CASSQGQGGIQYF
NA,TRBV19,TRBJ1-5,NA,TGTGCCAGTAGTATAGATCTCTGGGGGGAAACTCAGCCCCAGCATTTT,CASSIDLWGETQPQHF
NA,TRBV6-4,TRBJ2-7,TRBD2,TGTGCCAGCAGCCCTTCGGGGGGTGTACCCTCCTATATCTCCTACGAGCAGTACTTC,CASSPSGGVPSYISYEQYF
NA,TRBV14,TRBJ2-7,NA,TGTGCCAGCAGCCAAGGCAGGGGTAGAAGAACCTACGAGCAGTACTTC,CASSQGRGRRTYEQYF
NA,TRBV6-5,TRBJ2-3,NA,TGTGCCAGCAGTTACCGTTCCACAGATACGCAGTATTTT,CASSYRSTDTQYF
once,TRBV27,TRBJ1-6,NA,TGTGCCAGCAGTTTATCGGGGGGCTCTAATTCACCCCTCCACTTT,CASSLSGGSNSPLHF
NA,TRBV7-9,TRBJ1-2,NA,TGTGCCAGCAGCTTATCCCAGGGAGTCTATGGCTACACCTTC,CASSLSQGVYGYTF
NA,TRBV6-4,TRBJ1-2,NA,TGTGCCAGCAGTGAGTCGCCAGGAGCTAACTATGGCTACACCTTC,CASSESPGANYGYTF
NA,TRBV27,TRBJ2-3,TRBD2,TGTGCCAGCAGCTCCTTAGCGGGAGGAACAGATACGCAGTATTTT,CASSSLAGGTDTQYF
NA,TRBV28,TRBJ2-3,NA,TGTGCCAGCGGGCGGCGGGACAGTCCCACAGATACGCAGTATTTT,CASGRRDSPTDTQYF
NA,TRBV7-9,TRBJ2-5,TRBD2,TGTGCCAGCAGCCCCGGAGCGGGGGGGCAAGAGACCCAGTACTTC,CASSPGAGGQETQYF
NA,TRBV5-1,TRBJ2-4,NA,TGCGCCAGCAGCTTGGCATGGGGCGCGACCAAAAACATTCAGTACTTC,CASSLAWGATKNIQYF
NA,TRBV2,TRBJ1-5,TRBD1,TGTGCCAGCAGTGCCGACAGGGCCACTCAGCCCCAGCATTTT,CASSADRATQPQHF
NA,TRBV19,TRBJ1-2,TRBD1,TGTGCCAGTTGGACAGGGCACAACTATGGCTACACCTTC,CASWTGHNYGYTF
NA,TRBV19,TRBJ1-1,NA,TGTGCCAGTAGTACCACCGGGGGACTTGAAGCTTTCTTT,CASSTTGGLEAFF
NA,TRBV6-5,TRBJ2-5,TRBD2,TGTGCCAGCCGTATGGCTAGCGGATCACAAGAGACCCAGTACTTC,CASRMASGSQETQYF
NA,TRBV5-4,TRBJ2-3,TRBD2,TGTGCCAGCAGCCCAAAGACTAGCGGGGGGCCAGATACGCAGTATTTT,CASSPKTSGGPDTQYF
NA,TRBV5-1,TRBJ2-7,NA,TGCGCCAGCAGCTTTGGGGATGGGTCCTACGAGCAGTACTTC,CASSFGDGSYEQYF
NA,TRBV5-1,TRBJ2-7,NA,TGCGCCAGCAGCTTGGCCGAAATCAAATACGAGCAGTACTTC,CASSLAEIKYEQYF
NA,TRBV28,TRBJ1-3,NA,TGTGCCAGCAGTTTAGTGACAAAAAACACCATATATTTT,CASSLVTKNTIYF
NA,TRBV4-2,TRBJ2-7,TRBD2,TGTGCCAGCAGTGACGACTCTAGCGGGGGATACGAGCAGTACTTC,CASSDDSSGGYEQYF